This entry describes one T cell receptor (beta chain). As originally analysed: Reference gene primers were amplified, and this amplification served to estimate nucleated cell counts. Repertoires were generated with immunoSEQ multiplex PCR, while TCRdb's copy carries only in-frame clones and drops some. V, J and clone size derive from that table, while D and trimming were established from the DNA sequence. This table holds 170,000 or so clones, about 86% found once. This record belongs to a study of blood T cell repertoires in COVID-19. Turning to the study itself: Some COVID-19 samples were acute and others convalescent; all came from the United States, Italy and Spain. T cells, B-cell-depleted T cells, or PBMCs provided the cDNA or gDNA that served as material.

Germline V lookup: CDR1 MNHEY, CDR2 SVGEGT. V lost 2 bases to trimming and J lost 0 bases; unmatched junction nucleotides: 4. The CDR3 runs to 17 residues. Specimen: peripheral blood. The receptor was isolated from a man aged 50 to 60 with active or convalescent COVID-19. V and J are TRBV6-2 or TRBV6-3 and TRBJ2-6; 7 nucleotides agree with TRBD1. The CDR3 bases are TGTGCCAGCAGTTACCCCCAGGGGGTCTCTGGGGCCAACGTCCTGACTTTC. It is translated as CASSYPQGVSGANVLTF.